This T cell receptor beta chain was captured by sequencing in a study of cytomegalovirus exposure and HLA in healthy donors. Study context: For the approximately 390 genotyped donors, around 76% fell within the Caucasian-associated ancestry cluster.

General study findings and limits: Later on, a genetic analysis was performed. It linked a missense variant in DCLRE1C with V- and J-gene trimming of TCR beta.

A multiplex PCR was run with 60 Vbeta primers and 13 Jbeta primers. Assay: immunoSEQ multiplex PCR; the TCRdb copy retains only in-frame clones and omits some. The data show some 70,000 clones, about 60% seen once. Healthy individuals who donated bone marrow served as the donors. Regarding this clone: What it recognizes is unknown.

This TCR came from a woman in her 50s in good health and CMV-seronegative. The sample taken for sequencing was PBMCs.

The CDR3 region has the DNA TGCGCCAGCAGCGACCCGGGACTAGCGGGAGTAGAGACCCAGTACTTC. Encoded protein: CASSDPGLAGVETQYF. The rearrangement joins TRBV5-1 to TRBJ2-5; 14 nucleotides agree with TRBD2. In germline, CDR1 is SGHRS, CDR2 YFSETQ. CDR3 length equals 16 residues. The ends lost 4 bases at V and 4 bases at J; junction bases unmatched: 6.